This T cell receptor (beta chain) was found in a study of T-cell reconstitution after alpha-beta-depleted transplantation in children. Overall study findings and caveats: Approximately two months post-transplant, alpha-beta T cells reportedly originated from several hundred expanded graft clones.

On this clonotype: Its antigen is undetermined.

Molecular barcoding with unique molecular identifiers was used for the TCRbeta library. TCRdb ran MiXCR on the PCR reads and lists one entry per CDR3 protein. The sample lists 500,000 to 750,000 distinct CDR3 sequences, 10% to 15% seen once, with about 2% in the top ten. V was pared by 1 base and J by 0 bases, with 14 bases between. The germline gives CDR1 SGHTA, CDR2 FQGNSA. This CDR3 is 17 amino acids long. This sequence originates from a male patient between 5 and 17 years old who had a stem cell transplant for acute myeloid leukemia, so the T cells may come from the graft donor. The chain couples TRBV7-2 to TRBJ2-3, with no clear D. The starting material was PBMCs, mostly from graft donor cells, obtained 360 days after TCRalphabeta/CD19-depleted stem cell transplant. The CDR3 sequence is CASSLVKDFTSTDTQYF. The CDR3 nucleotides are TGTGCCAGCAGCTTAGTTAAGGATTTTACTAGCACAGATACGCAGTATTTT.